The rows below give T cell receptor beta chains drawn from one sample of a study of CD8 T cells in ankylosing spondylitis. TCRdb independently ran MiXCR on the 5' RACE reads; one entry per CDR3 protein. The profile shows approximately 300,000 distinct CDR3 sequences, roughly 8% of them singletons. Sample: blood, either unsorted or a sorted T cell fraction (not recorded which). The receptors were sampled from a male donor with ankylosing spondylitis. Both conserved end residues are part of each CDR3. A D gene is named only where the DNA matches it firmly. Only some rows state a clone size, as once, few, many or a class for expanded clones.

V gene	D gene	clone size	J gene	CDR3 protein	CDR3 DNA
TRBV19	.	.	TRBJ2-3	CASSPGLLEATDTQYF	TGTGCCAGTAGTCCCGGGCTTCTTGAGGCCACAGATACGCAGTATTTT
TRBV29-1	TRBD2	few	TRBJ2-3	CSATGLAGVDTQYF	TGCAGCGCCACGGGACTAGCGGGCGTGGATACGCAGTATTTT
TRBV24-1	.	few	TRBJ2-1	CATTSPYNEQFF	TGTGCCACCACTTCACCCTACAATGAGCAGTTCTTC
TRBV4-1	TRBD2	few	TRBJ2-7	CASSRSTGTSVSYEQYF	TGCGCCAGCAGCCGAAGCACCGGGACTAGCGTTTCCTACGAGCAGTACTTC
TRBV4-1	.	few	TRBJ1-1	CASSQAGQSNTEAFF	TGCGCCAGCAGTCAAGCGGGCCAGTCGAACACTGAAGCTTTCTTT
TRBV29-1	TRBD1	many	TRBJ2-3	CSTRDGTATDTQYF	TGCAGCACCCGAGATGGGACAGCCACAGATACGCAGTATTTT
TRBV7-6	.	few	TRBJ1-6	CASSPSPRGSNSPLHF	TGTGCCAGCAGCCCCAGCCCTCGGGGGTCTAATTCACCCCTCCACTTT
TRBV20-1	.	many	TRBJ2-1	CSAISGLSSYNEQFF	TGCAGTGCTATAAGCGGTTTGAGCTCCTACAATGAGCAGTTCTTC
TRBV7-9	TRBD1	many	TRBJ2-7	CASRSSRDRSYEQYF	TGTGCCAGCAGATCAAGCCGGGACAGGTCCTACGAGCAGTACTTC
TRBV28	TRBD2	few	TRBJ2-7	CATMGLAVVKQYF	TGTGCCACCATGGGACTAGCGGTTGTCAAGCAGTACTTC
TRBV27	.	many	TRBJ2-7	CASSSLDSYEQYF	TGTGCCAGCAGTTCTCTAGACTCCTACGAGCAGTACTTC
TRBV7-3	.	once	TRBJ2-3	CASSPLQLGATDTQYF	TGTGCCAGCAGCCCCCTCCAACTAGGAGCAACAGATACGCAGTATTTT
TRBV12-3/TRBV12-4	TRBD1	few	TRBJ1-2	CASSRMDRGFNNYGYTF	TGTGCCAGCAGTCGAATGGACAGGGGCTTCAATAACTATGGCTACACCTTC
TRBV5-1	.	many	TRBJ2-1	CAIHKAGVINEQFF	TGCGCCATCCACAAAGCGGGTGTCATCAATGAGCAGTTCTTC
TRBV2	.	.	TRBJ2-1	CASSTDNFDEQFF	TGTGCCAGCAGTACCGATAACTTCGATGAGCAGTTCTTC
TRBV28	TRBD2	.	TRBJ2-5	CASSLGTSGRALETQYF	TGTGCCAGCAGCCTCGGGACTAGCGGGAGGGCCCTGGAGACCCAGTACTTC
TRBV7-3	TRBD1	.	TRBJ2-1	CASSSPDRGRNRQFF	TGTGCCAGCAGCTCTCCAGACAGGGGGCGCAACCGGCAGTTCTTC
TRBV5-1	.	many	TRBJ2-2	CASSLDRANTGELFF	TGCGCCAGCAGCTTGGACAGGGCGAACACCGGGGAGCTGTTTTTT
TRBV3-1	.	few	TRBJ2-2	CASSHRPGANTGELFF	TGTGCCAGCAGCCACCGACCCGGGGCGAACACCGGGGAGCTGTTTTTT
TRBV7-2	TRBD1	few	TRBJ1-4	CASSPEGGAGKLFF	TGTGCCAGCAGCCCCGAAGGGGGCGCGGGGAAACTGTTTTTT